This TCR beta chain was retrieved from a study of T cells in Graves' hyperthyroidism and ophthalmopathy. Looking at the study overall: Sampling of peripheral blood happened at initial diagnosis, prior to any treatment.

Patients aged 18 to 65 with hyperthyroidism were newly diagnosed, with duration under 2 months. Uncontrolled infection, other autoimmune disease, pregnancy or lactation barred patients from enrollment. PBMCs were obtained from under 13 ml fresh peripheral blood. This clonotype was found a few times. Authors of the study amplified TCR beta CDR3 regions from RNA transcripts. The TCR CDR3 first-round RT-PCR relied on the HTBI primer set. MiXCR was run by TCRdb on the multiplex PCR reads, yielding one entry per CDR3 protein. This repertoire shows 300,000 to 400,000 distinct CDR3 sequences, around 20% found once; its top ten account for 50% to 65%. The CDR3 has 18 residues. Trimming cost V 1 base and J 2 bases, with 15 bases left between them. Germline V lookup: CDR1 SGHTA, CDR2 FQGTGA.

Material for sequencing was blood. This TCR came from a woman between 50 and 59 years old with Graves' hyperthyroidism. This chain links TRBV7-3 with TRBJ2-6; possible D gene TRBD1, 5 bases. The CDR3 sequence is CASSLSGRVEAGANVLTF. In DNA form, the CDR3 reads TGTGCCAGCAGCTTAAGTGGCAGGGTAGAAGCTGGGGCCAACGTCCTGACTTTC.